This TCR beta chain was observed in a study of OX40 agonist ivuxolimab in advanced cancers. Study details: Earlier treatment with anti-PD-1, anti-PD-L1 or anti-CTLA-4 was permitted, and around 36% had received some.

Sequenced by immunoSEQ multiplex PCR; TCRdb stores in-frame clones only, minus some. The sample holds about 77,000 clones, roughly 85% seen once. Germline trimming cut 6 bases from V and 4 bases from J; bases unmatched to any gene: 11. From germline, CDR1 is SGHTA and CDR2 FQGNSA. CDR3 length: 15 amino acids. Study results and limitations: Undetermined was the antigen specificity of the expanded peripheral T cells. Certain nonresponding patients likewise had low normalized T-cell clonal expansion.

As concerns this clone: Its antigen is not known.

The chain uses TRBV7-2 and TRBJ1-2; 7 bases agree with TRBD1. Sequenced here: CD4+ or CD8+ T cells sorted from blood, sampled in a trial of the OX40 agonist ivuxolimab. The origin of this receptor is an adult with an advanced solid tumor such as melanoma, head and neck, liver or kidney cancer. The CDR3 DNA reads as TGTGCCAGCAGTCCAGGCCAGGGACAGACCTATGGCTACACCTTC. Translated, it gives CASSPGQGQTYGYTF.